One sample yielded the 15 T cell receptor beta chains listed below, sequenced in a study of blood T cell repertoires in COVID-19. Assay: immunoSEQ multiplex PCR; the TCRdb copy retains only in-frame clones and omits some. The top ten hold around 4.8% of the sample, which has roughly 41,000 clones, about 82% seen once. Material: peripheral blood. These receptors originate from a man aged 45 to 65 with active COVID-19.

The chain is built from TRBV5-6 and TRBJ2-5; weak D call: TRBD2 (6 bases). The CDR3 has 14 residues. The ends were cut back, 2 bases at V and 5 bases at J, with 13 bases in the middle. The germline V gene encodes CDR1 SGHDT and CDR2 YYEEEE. The CDR3 is CASSFLGAGETQYF. The CDR3 region has the DNA TGTGCCAGCAGCTTTCTTGGGGCGGGGGAGACCCAGTACTTC.

This clone was picked up one time. The J gene is TRBJ2-3, the V gene TRBV11-2, with 7 bases identical to TRBD2. The CDR3 spans 15 residues. Trimming removed 4 bases from V and 2 bases from J; junction bases left unmatched: 6. Germline V gene data show CDR1 as SGHAT and CDR2 as FQNNGV. In DNA, the CDR3 is TGTGCCAGCAGCTGGTCGGGGGGATACACAGATACGCAGTATTTT. Encoded protein: CASSWSGGYTDTQYF. Full variable domain (rest looked up from reference TRBV11-2 and TRBJ2-3): EAGVAQSPRYKIIEKRQSVAFWCNPISGHATLYWYQQILGQGPKLLIQFQNNGVVDDSQLPKDRFSAERLKGVDSTLKIQPAKLEDSAVYLCASSWSGGYTDTQYFGPGTRLTVL.

The V gene is TRBV2, the J gene TRBJ1-1; D call uncertain. V was cut by 10 bases and J by 9 bases, with 12 bases left in between. Germline V gives CDR1 SNHLY, CDR2 FYNNEI. This CDR3 spans 10 amino acids. DNA for the CDR3: TGTGCCATCAATGTTCCCCAAGCTTTCTTT. It encodes CAINVPQAFF.

The genes are TRBV4-2 and TRBJ2-5; 10 positions match TRBD2. Germline assignment: CDR1 LGHNA and CDR2 YNFKEQ. J was trimmed by 1 base and V by 4 bases; bases with no gene match: 6. CDR3 length: 16 amino acids. The CDR3 DNA reads TGTGCCAGCAGCCCGTCAGCGGGGGGGCCCCAAGAGACCCAGTACTTC. Translation gives CASSPSAGGPQETQYF.

The chain carries TRBV4-1 and TRBJ1-6, with TRBD1 identical over 10 bases. Germline V gene lookup returns CDR1 MGHRA and CDR2 YSYEKL. V shed 6 bases and J 8 bases; nucleotides not matched to a gene: 16. CDR3 length: 18 residues. CDR3 amino acids: CASSTGTGANFRYSPLHF. CDR3 nucleotide sequence: TGCGCCAGCAGTACCGGGACAGGGGCCAACTTTCGCTATTCACCCCTCCACTTT.

The CDR3 reads CASSRQGSYEQYF. CDR3 DNA: TGTGCCAGCAGCCGACAGGGCTCCTACGAGCAGTACTTC. The chain combines TRBV6-6 with TRBJ2-7; 7 nucleotides line up with TRBD1. CDR3 length: 13 amino acids. Trimming took 6 bases from V and 0 from J; bases not matched to a gene: 2. Looked up from germline, CDR1 is MNHNY and CDR2 is SVGAGI (reference sequence).

This clone was recorded only once. The chain carries TRBV5-6 and TRBJ2-1; a possible D gene is TRBD2 (5 bases). CDR1 and CDR2 from the germline V gene are SGHDT and YYEEEE. V was shortened by 2 bases and J by 0 bases, with 18 bases between the two germline ends. This CDR3 region has 18 residues. The CDR3 reads CASSFGDSYHYSYNEQFF. The DNA for the CDR3 is TGTGCCAGCAGCTTCGGGGATAGCTATCACTACTCCTACAATGAGCAGTTCTTC.

The chain couples TRBV28 to TRBJ2-7; D not certain. The germline V gene encodes CDR1 MDHEN and CDR2 SYDVKM. Trimming pared 7 bases from V and 1 base from J, leaving 14 bases between. This CDR3 is 14 amino acids long. CDR3 sequence (DNA): TGTGCCAGCATCCAAGGTGGCAGGTCCTACGAGCAGTACTTC. Amino acid sequence: CASIQGGRSYEQYF.

This chain connects TRBV10-3 to TRBJ2-4; TRBD1 might be the D (5 bases). Germline CDR1 and CDR2: ENHRY and SYGVKD. V shed 8 bases and J shed 5 bases, with 16 bases lying between them. The CDR3 sequence is 14 residues long. CDR3 sequence (DNA): TGTGCCATCTCGGCAGGGTGGACGGAAAACATTCAGTACTTC. It is translated as CAISAGWTENIQYF.

The chain is built from TRBV2 and TRBJ1-3; D call uncertain. V was cut by 6 bases and J by 2 bases, with 17 bases left in between. CDR1 and CDR2 (germline): SNHLY, FYNNEI. CDR3 length: 16 residues. Here the CDR3 DNA reads TGTGCCAGCAGGTTAAGCGGGGTTGCGGCTGGAAACACCATATATTTT. Protein: CASRLSGVAAGNTIYF.

The chain uses TRBV18 and TRBJ2-5, with D possibly being TRBD2 (5 bases). V was clipped by 5 bases and J by 2 bases, with 6 bases between them. The CDR3 covers 12 residues. Germline V gene lookup returns CDR1 KGHSH and CDR2 LQKENI. For the CDR3, the DNA is TGTGCCAGCTCAGGACTTCAAGAGACCCAGTACTTC. Its protein product is CASSGLQETQYF.

This rearrangement joins TRBV3-1 (or the pseudogene TRBV3-2) to TRBJ1-1; no definite D call. Trimming shortened V by 2 bases and J by 7 bases, and 8 bases separated the two germline ends. Germline V lookup: CDR1 LGHDT, CDR2 YNNKEL (reference sequence). The CDR3 has 12 residues. The CDR3 nucleotides are TGTGCCAGCAGCCAAACTTCCCTTGAAGCTTTCTTT. This codes for CASSQTSLEAFF.

Here the CDR3 DNA reads TGTGCCAGCAGTTCGCCCGGGACAGGGGCCAGCGAGCAGTACTTC. Residues: CASSSPGTGASEQYF. The rearrangement links TRBV6-5 to TRBJ2-7; 10 bases fit TRBD1. The trim removed 4 bases at V and 6 bases at J, leaving 9 bases unmatched. CDR3 length equals 15 residues. Germline CDR1 is MNHEY and CDR2 is SVGAGI.

The chain combines TRBV5-5 with TRBJ2-7, with unresolved D. The CDR3 contains 13 residues. Trimming left V 1 base short and J 1 base short, with 6 bases between. Germline-derived CDR1 and CDR2 are SGHKS and YYEKEE (reference sequence). The CDR3 sequence is CASSLMYSYEQYF. CDR3 nucleotide sequence: TGTGCCAGCAGCTTGATGTATTCCTACGAGCAGTACTTC. The full variable domain, rest sourced from reference TRBV5-5 and TRBJ2-7, is DAGVTQSPTHLIKTRGQQVTLRCSPISGHKSVSWYQQVLGQGPQFIFQYYEKEERGRGNFPDRFSARQFPNYSSELNVNALLLGDSALYLCASSLMYSYEQYFGPGTRLTVT.

The V gene is TRBV14, the J gene TRBJ1-6; D may be TRBD1 (6 bases). V lost 4 bases to trimming and J lost 5 bases, with 9 bases between them. The CDR3 is 14 residues long. Germline-derived CDR1 and CDR2 are SGHDN and FVKESK. CDR3 in amino acids: CASSPGHNNSPLHF. CDR3 DNA sequence: TGTGCCAGCAGCCCGGGACACAATAATTCACCCCTCCACTTT.